This is a list of T cell receptor beta chains from one sample in a study of prognosis after radiotherapy for stage I lung cancer. TCRdb reanalysed the multiplex PCR reads using MiXCR and keeps one entry per CDR3 protein. The sample holds over 15,000 distinct CDR3 sequences; around two fifths are singletons and the top ten take 44%. The input for sequencing was PBMCs, taken before or after stereotactic body radiation therapy (not recorded which). These receptors all stem from a donor at least 50 years old with non-small cell lung cancer. Each CDR3 is given with its conserved first and last residue. Fields, in order: D gene, J gene, V gene, clone size, CDR3 length, CDR3 DNA, CDR3 protein. A D gene is named only where the DNA matches it firmly. Expanded clones are given a class, and other clones once, few, many or no size at all.

-	TRBJ1-2	TRBV12-3/TRBV12-4	medium-sized	13	TGTGCCAGCAGTTTAGGAGCTAACTATGGCTACACCTTC	CASSLGANYGYTF
-	TRBJ2-2	TRBV28	medium-sized	17	TGTGCCAGCAGTTTCTCTCCGGGACATAGGAACACCGGGGAGCTGTTTTTT	CASSFSPGHRNTGELFF
TRBD1	TRBJ1-3	TRBV12-3/TRBV12-4	many	16	TGTGCCAGCAGTTATAGACAGGGCCGCTCTGGAAACACCATATATTTT	CASSYRQGRSGNTIYF
-	TRBJ2-7	TRBV18	many	14	TGTGCCAGCGCCCAGGCGGGACAGAGCTACGAGCAGTACTTC	CASAQAGQSYEQYF
-	TRBJ1-5	TRBV6-5	-	14	TGTGCCAGCAGTTACTCTCCAGGGGATCAGCCCCAGCATTTT	CASSYSPGDQPQHF
-	TRBJ2-2	TRBV7-7	many	13	TGTGCTAGCAGCCAAGCGATCACCGGGGAGCTGTTTTTT	CASSQAITGELFF
TRBD2	TRBJ2-2	TRBV5-1	many	15	TGCGCCAGCAGCCAGCGGGAGGGGAACACCGGGGAGCTGTTTTTT	CASSQREGNTGELFF
TRBD2	TRBJ2-1	TRBV6-2/TRBV6-3	few	16	TGTGCCAGCAGACGACCTCTAGCGGGAGGGCTAGATGAGCAGTTCTTC	CASRRPLAGGLDEQFF
-	TRBJ2-6	TRBV20-1	-	13	TGCAGTGCTCTAGGATCTGGGGCCAACGTCCTGACTTTC	CSALGSGANVLTF
-	TRBJ1-6	TRBV24-1	once	15	TGTGCCACCAGTGATTTGGTGGGGGTTTACTCACCCCTCCACTTT	CATSDLVGVYSPLHF
-	TRBJ1-1	TRBV6-2/TRBV6-3	many	14	TGTGCCAGCAGTTACTCGGTCTCGGGGACTGAAGCTTTCTTT	CASSYSVSGTEAFF
-	TRBJ2-1	TRBV10-1	-	15	TGCGCCAGCAGTGAAGCAGGTTCGAGAGGCAATGAGCAGTTCTTC	CASSEAGSRGNEQFF
-	TRBJ1-5	TRBV20-1	once	17	TGCAGTGCTAAGGAAATAGGGAAGGCTTATAGCAATCAGCCCCAGCATTTT	CSAKEIGKAYSNQPQHF
TRBD2	TRBJ2-2	TRBV20-1	-	14	TGCAGTGCTAGATCGTACGGGGGGACCGGGGAGCTGTTTTTT	CSARSYGGTGELFF
TRBD2	TRBJ2-7	TRBV20-1	few	15	TGCAGTGCTGCCTATGGGACTAGCGGAGACTACGAGCAGTACTTC	CSAAYGTSGDYEQYF
-	TRBJ2-1	TRBV11-2	medium-sized	15	TGTGCCAGCAGCTTAATAGGGGGTGCTTACAATGAGCAGTTCTTC	CASSLIGGAYNEQFF
-	TRBJ2-7	TRBV28	-	13	TGTGTCAGCACCACCCGAACTTCCTACGAGCAGTACTTC	CVSTTRTSYEQYF
TRBD1	TRBJ1-4	TRBV5-4	-	16	TGTGCCAGCAGCTTGGCGGGGACAGGGGCGTCCGAAAAACTGTTTTTT	CASSLAGTGASEKLFF
-	TRBJ2-1	TRBV6-1	-	16	TGTGCCAGCAGTGAAAATGTAGTAGCGTTATACAACGAGCAGTTCTTC	CASSENVVALYNEQFF
-	TRBJ2-7	TRBV6-1	once	20	TGTGCCAGCAGTGAGAGGGCTAGGGGAATGATCGGGGCAGCCTCCTACGAGCAGTACTTC	CASSERARGMIGAASYEQYF
-	TRBJ1-2	TRBV6-1	few	12	TGTGCCAGCAGTGATAGGGCGGAAAGCTACACCTTC	CASSDRAESYTF
-	TRBJ1-5	TRBV27	-	15	TGTGCCAGCAGTTTATCACAGGGACGCAATCAGCCCCAGCATTTT	CASSLSQGRNQPQHF